This is a list of T cell receptor beta chains from one sample in a study of T cells after posttransplantation cyclophosphamide. Data came from immunoSEQ multiplex PCR; TCRdb stores just in-frame clones and leaves some out. The top ten hold roughly 0.096% of the sample, which has about 32,000 clones, roughly 91% seen once. The sequencing sample was made of naive CD4+ T cells sorted from blood. Receptors originate from a man aged 25 to 40 in good health and a related stem cell transplant donor. The CDR3 runs from the conserved cysteine through the conserved F or W. The order of the fields is D gene, J gene, V gene, clone size, CDR3 DNA, CDR3 protein. The D gene is left open where the match is weak. Some rows have no size entry. The others give once, few or many, or a class for an expanded clone.

d_gene: TRBD2; j_gene: TRBJ2-3; v_gene: TRBV6-6; abundance: NA; CDR3nt: TGTGCCAGCAGTTACGGGACTACCGGCTTCACAGATACGCAGTATTTT; CDR3aa: CASSYGTTGFTDTQYF
d_gene: NA; j_gene: TRBJ2-3; v_gene: TRBV9; abundance: NA; CDR3nt: TGTGCCAGCAGCGTAGTTGGGACTAGCACAGATACGCAGTATTTT; CDR3aa: CASSVVGTSTDTQYF
d_gene: NA; j_gene: TRBJ1-1; v_gene: TRBV5-1; abundance: NA; CDR3nt: TGCGCCAGCTTACAGGTCCCGAACACTGAAGCTTTCTTT; CDR3aa: CASLQVPNTEAFF
d_gene: NA; j_gene: TRBJ1-5; v_gene: TRBV5-1; abundance: NA; CDR3nt: TGCGCCAGCAGCGGGGAGCCAAATCAGCCCCAGCATTTT; CDR3aa: CASSGEPNQPQHF
d_gene: TRBD1; j_gene: TRBJ1-4; v_gene: TRBV18; abundance: NA; CDR3nt: TGTGCCAGCTCACTACCCGGGACAGGTGGAGAAAAACTGTTTTTT; CDR3aa: CASSLPGTGGEKLFF
d_gene: NA; j_gene: TRBJ2-3; v_gene: TRBV21-1; abundance: NA; CDR3nt: TGTGCCAGCGAGGACAACCGCACAGATACGCAGTATTTT; CDR3aa: CASEDNRTDTQYF
d_gene: TRBD1; j_gene: TRBJ2-3; v_gene: TRBV5-1; abundance: once; CDR3nt: TGCGCCAGCGCCCCGGGGGACAGGGATCCAGATACGCAGTATTTT; CDR3aa: CASAPGDRDPDTQYF
d_gene: NA; j_gene: TRBJ2-3; v_gene: TRBV9; abundance: NA; CDR3nt: TGTGCCAGATTTTCCACTCCCGGGAGACGGGCAGATACGCAGTATTTT; CDR3aa: CARFSTPGRRADTQYF
d_gene: TRBD1; j_gene: TRBJ1-2; v_gene: TRBV15; abundance: NA; CDR3nt: TGTGCCACCAGCAGAGGGGTCAACAGGGGAGTCGATGGCTACACCTTC; CDR3aa: CATSRGVNRGVDGYTF
d_gene: TRBD1; j_gene: TRBJ1-5; v_gene: TRBV28; abundance: NA; CDR3nt: TGTGCCAGCAGTTCCACAGGGGGCAGCCAGCCCCAGCATTTT; CDR3aa: CASSSTGGSQPQHF
d_gene: NA; j_gene: TRBJ2-7; v_gene: TRBV5-1; abundance: NA; CDR3nt: TGCGCCAGCAGCCCAGACAGGTACGAGCAGTACTTC; CDR3aa: CASSPDRYEQYF
d_gene: NA; j_gene: TRBJ1-1; v_gene: TRBV5-4; abundance: NA; CDR3nt: TGTGCCAGCAGCTTTGAGGGTACTTTGAACACTGAAGCTTTCTTT; CDR3aa: CASSFEGTLNTEAFF
d_gene: NA; j_gene: TRBJ1-1; v_gene: TRBV6-6; abundance: NA; CDR3nt: TGTGCCAGCAGTTCCACAGGGAGGGCCACTGAAGCTTTCTTT; CDR3aa: CASSSTGRATEAFF
d_gene: NA; j_gene: TRBJ2-2; v_gene: TRBV27; abundance: NA; CDR3nt: TGTGCCAGCAGGTTCCGGGGGATTGCGGGGGAGCTGTTTTTT; CDR3aa: CASRFRGIAGELFF
d_gene: TRBD1; j_gene: TRBJ1-3; v_gene: TRBV6-6; abundance: NA; CDR3nt: TGTGCCAGCCAACTTGGACAGGCCGGGGGAAACACCATATATTTT; CDR3aa: CASQLGQAGGNTIYF
d_gene: NA; j_gene: TRBJ1-5; v_gene: TRBV9; abundance: NA; CDR3nt: TGTGCCAGCAGCTCCGCCGTCGCCGGTCAGCCCCAGCATTTT; CDR3aa: CASSSAVAGQPQHF
d_gene: TRBD1; j_gene: TRBJ2-2; v_gene: TRBV5-1; abundance: NA; CDR3nt: TGCGCCAGCAGCCCATGGACAGGGGGCACGCTTAACGCCGGGGAGCTGTTTTTT; CDR3aa: CASSPWTGGTLNAGELFF
d_gene: TRBD2; j_gene: TRBJ2-7; v_gene: TRBV2; abundance: few; CDR3nt: TGTGCCAGCAGTGAACGCGGGGGATCCTACGAGCAGTACTTC; CDR3aa: CASSERGGSYEQYF
d_gene: NA; j_gene: TRBJ2-7; v_gene: TRBV6-5; abundance: few; CDR3nt: TGTGCCAGCAGTTACCTCCGAGGCGAGCAGTACTTC; CDR3aa: CASSYLRGEQYF
d_gene: TRBD1; j_gene: TRBJ1-3; v_gene: TRBV18; abundance: NA; CDR3nt: TGTGCCAGCTCACCAACCCGGACAGGCCACTCTGGAAACACCATATATTTT; CDR3aa: CASSPTRTGHSGNTIYF
d_gene: NA; j_gene: TRBJ2-2; v_gene: TRBV19; abundance: NA; CDR3nt: TGTGCCAGTAGTATACAGGACACCGGGGAGCTGTTTTTT; CDR3aa: CASSIQDTGELFF
d_gene: NA; j_gene: TRBJ1-1; v_gene: TRBV19; abundance: NA; CDR3nt: TGTGCCAGTAAAGCAATGACAGCGAACACTGAAGCTTTCTTT; CDR3aa: CASKAMTANTEAFF